The 4 T cell receptor beta chains below all came from one sample that was sequenced in a study of cytomegalovirus exposure and HLA in healthy donors. A multiplex PCR was run with 60 Vbeta primers and 13 Jbeta primers. The protocol was immunoSEQ multiplex PCR, while the TCRdb copy is restricted to in-frame clones and leaves out a portion. The table records 150,000 or so clones, roughly 80% of them present only once. The specimen sequenced was PBMCs. The receptors shown here come from a middle-aged man in good health and CMV-seropositive.

The chain links TRBV4-2 to TRBJ2-3; 12 nucleotides agree with TRBD1. Germline assignment: CDR1 LGHNA and CDR2 YNFKEQ. This CDR3 has 15 amino acids. Trimming cost V 4 bases and J 6 bases; bases outside gene matches: 5. DNA for the CDR3: TGTGCCAGCAGCCGCGGGACAGGGGGCGCGGATACGCAGTATTTT. It yields the protein CASSRGTGGADTQYF.

The chain recombines TRBV28 with TRBJ2-7, with a weak D call TRBD2 (6 bases). V lost 3 bases, J lost 2 bases, and 11 bases lay in between. In germline, CDR1 is MDHEN, CDR2 SYDVKM. CDR3 length: 14 amino acids. This CDR3 is CASSFGGSAYEQYF. The CDR3 DNA sequence: TGTGCCAGCAGTTTTGGGGGGTCGGCCTACGAGCAGTACTTC.

The rearrangement uses TRBV14 and TRBJ2-5; 10 bases align to TRBD2. This CDR3 is built from 19 residues. The trim removed 0 bases at V and 1 base at J, leaving 11 bases unmatched. Per the germline V gene, CDR1 is SGHDN and CDR2 is FVKESK. CDR3 bases: TGTGCCAGCAGCCAAGAATGGCTAGCGGGGGCCGTCCCCCAAGAGACCCAGTACTTC. Amino acid sequence: CASSQEWLAGAVPQETQYF.

V is TRBV10-3 and J is TRBJ2-1; TRBD2 matches at 9 bases. The V gene end was trimmed by 0 bases and the J gene end by 6 bases; junction bases not matched to a gene: 6. The CDR3 has 16 amino acids. Per germline, CDR1 ENHRY and CDR2 SYGVKD. CDR3 bases: TGTGCCATCAGTGAGTCGGTGTTAGCGGGGGTCAATGAGCAGTTCTTC. It yields the protein CAISESVLAGVNEQFF.